This is a list of T cell receptor beta chains from one sample in a study of T cell responses to AZD1222 COVID-19 vaccine. This table comes from immunoSEQ multiplex PCR, and its TCRdb copy is limited to in-frame clones, with some not included. Among 120,000 to 150,000 clones listed, around 91% were seen once. The source was peripheral blood, collected on day 0 of AZD1222 vaccination. These TCRs come from an adult in good health. The CDR3 runs from the conserved cysteine through the conserved F or W. A D gene is named only where the DNA matches it firmly. Only part of the rows carry a size: once, few, many, or a class if the clone is expanded.

d_call	v_call	j_call	cdr3_length	clone_size	cdr3_nt	cdr3_aa
.	TRBV6-5	TRBJ1-3	15	few	TGTGCCAGCACCCAACACTGGAACTCTGGAAACACCATATATTTT	CASTQHWNSGNTIYF
TRBD1	TRBV6-2/TRBV6-3	TRBJ2-7	20	.	TGTGCCAGCAGTTACACCCCTGGGACAGGGAGGTCCGTTCCGTCCTACGAGCAGTACTTC	CASSYTPGTGRSVPSYEQYF
.	TRBV4-3	TRBJ2-5	15	.	TGCGCCAGCAGCCAAGATCCTCTACCTATAGAGACCCAGTACTTC	CASSQDPLPIETQYF
.	TRBV19	TRBJ1-3	14	once	TGTGCCAGTAGATCCAGGGGCTCTGGAAACACCATATATTTT	CASRSRGSGNTIYF
TRBD2	TRBV7-2	TRBJ2-1	17	.	TGTGCCAGCAGCCCCTCTGCAACACTAGCGGGAGTATTGTTTGAGTTCTTC	CASSPSATLAGVLFEFF
.	TRBV7-9	TRBJ2-1	13	.	TGTGCCAGCCTCGACCCTGGCTACGTGGAGCAGTTCTTC	CASLDPGYVEQFF
.	TRBV5-1	TRBJ2-7	13	.	TGCGCCAGCAGCTCCCGGAGGGGAAAAGAGCAGTACTTC	CASSSRRGKEQYF
.	TRBV7-9	TRBJ2-1	14	.	TGTGCCAGCAGCTTAGGTGGGAGTAAGAATGAGCAGTTCTTC	CASSLGGSKNEQFF
TRBD2	TRBV14	TRBJ2-7	18	.	TGTGCCAGCAGCCTGGGACTAGCGGCCTATGCGAGCTCCTACGAGCAGTACTTC	CASSLGLAAYASSYEQYF
.	TRBV5-1	TRBJ1-1	14	.	TGCGCCAGCAGCTTCGATGCGGGGAACACTGAAGCTTTCTTT	CASSFDAGNTEAFF
.	TRBV4-3	TRBJ2-1	13	.	TGCGCCAGCAGCCAAGAAGTTTGGAATGAGCAGTTCTTC	CASSQEVWNEQFF
.	TRBV20-1	TRBJ2-3	11	.	TGCAGTGCTGACGGAAGGGATACGCAGTATTTT	CSADGRDTQYF
.	TRBV7-9	TRBJ2-7	16	.	TGTGCCAGCAGCTTAGCTTCGGGAAAGAGCTCCTACGAGCAGTACTTC	CASSLASGKSSYEQYF
.	TRBV27	TRBJ1-2	13	.	TGTGCCAGCAGCTTTTCCGTCGACTATGGCTACACCTTC	CASSFSVDYGYTF
.	TRBV28	TRBJ2-7	14	.	TGTGCCAGCAGTCAGGGGTCCCCTTACGGCGAGCAGTACTTC	CASSQGSPYGEQYF
TRBD2	TRBV16	TRBJ2-2	16	.	TGTGCCAGCAGCCCAACAGCGGGAACCCCCACCGGGGAGCTGTTTTTT	CASSPTAGTPTGELFF
.	TRBV6-5	TRBJ1-1	16	.	TGTGCCAGCAGTTACTCCTTTGGACGGACGAACACTGAAGCTTTCTTT	CASSYSFGRTNTEAFF
.	TRBV2	TRBJ1-2	14	.	TGTGCCAGCAGTGACACAGGGTGGGGCTATGGCTACACCTTC	CASSDTGWGYGYTF
.	TRBV3-1/TRBV3-2	TRBJ2-2	15	.	TGTGCCAGCAGCCGACAGGTCTCGAACACCGGGGAGCTGTTTTTT	CASSRQVSNTGELFF
.	TRBV28	TRBJ2-3	16	.	TGTGCCAGCAGCTCTGCACAGGGTGGGGGATTGGATACGCAGTATTTT	CASSSAQGGGLDTQYF
.	TRBV19	TRBJ1-5	17	.	TGTGCCAGTAGTATTGGAGGGCGCAGGACTAGCAATCAGCCCCAGCATTTT	CASSIGGRRTSNQPQHF
.	TRBV11-2	TRBJ2-2	14	few	TGTGCCAGCAGCTTAGGTTATACCACCGGGGAGCTGTTTTTT	CASSLGYTTGELFF
.	TRBV2	TRBJ1-2	15	.	TGTGCCAGCAGTCCGAATCTCGTGGCAGACTATGGCTACACCTTC	CASSPNLVADYGYTF
.	TRBV19	TRBJ1-5	15	few	TGTGCCAGTAGTCCCCAGGGGTTTGGGAATCAGCCCCAGCATTTT	CASSPQGFGNQPQHF
.	TRBV27	TRBJ2-2	13	.	TGTGCCAGCAGTTTTTCGAACACCGGGGAGCTGTTTTTT	CASSFSNTGELFF
.	TRBV5-1	TRBJ2-5	15	.	TGCGCCAGCAGCTTGGTGGTAGGGGCCCAAGAGACCCAGTACTTC	CASSLVVGAQETQYF
.	TRBV6-1	TRBJ2-5	13	.	TGTGCCAGCAGTGAAGGGTTGGGGGAGACCCAGTACTTC	CASSEGLGETQYF
.	TRBV7-3	TRBJ2-1	14	once	TGTGCCAGCAGCTTAAACTCACCACACAATGAGCAGTTCTTC	CASSLNSPHNEQFF
.	TRBV19	TRBJ1-5	14	.	TGTGCCGCTAGCCCGCAGAATCGCAATCAGCCCCAGCATTTT	CAASPQNRNQPQHF
TRBD2	TRBV19	TRBJ2-1	15	.	TGTGCCAGTAGTTCCGGGACTAGCGGGTGGAATGAGCAGTTCTTC	CASSSGTSGWNEQFF
.	TRBV19	TRBJ1-1	11	.	TGTGCCAGTATCGTAGGTCTTGAAGCTTTCTTT	CASIVGLEAFF
.	TRBV14	TRBJ1-2	13	.	TGTGCCAGCAGCCCGAACAGGAACTATGGCTACACCTTC	CASSPNRNYGYTF
.	TRBV7-9	TRBJ1-4	15	.	TGTGCCAGCAGCTTATTCTGGTCAACTAATGAAAAACTGTTTTTT	CASSLFWSTNEKLFF
.	TRBV18	TRBJ1-4	14	.	TGTGCCAGCTCACAATACCGCTCAGGGGAAAAACTGTTTTTT	CASSQYRSGEKLFF
TRBD1	TRBV4-3	TRBJ1-2	18	.	TGCGCCAGCAGCCTCAGTAAGGACAGGCGTACCGGGAACTATGGCTACACCTTC	CASSLSKDRRTGNYGYTF
.	TRBV19	TRBJ2-3	13	.	TGTGCCAGTAGTATTCCAGGGTTAAATACGCAGTATTTT	CASSIPGLNTQYF
TRBD2	TRBV28	TRBJ2-5	15	few	TGTGCCAGCAGTTTCCTTCGACTAGCGGGAGAGACCCAGTACTTC	CASSFLRLAGETQYF
.	TRBV7-2	TRBJ2-7	12	.	TGTGCCAGCAGCTTAGCGCAGAACGAGCAGTACTTC	CASSLAQNEQYF
.	TRBV9	TRBJ2-2	12	.	TGTGCCAGCAGCGTACAGGCCGGGGAGCTGTTTTTT	CASSVQAGELFF
.	TRBV7-9	TRBJ1-2	13	once	TGTGCCAGCAGCTTAGAATCCGGGTCTGGCTACACCTTC	CASSLESGSGYTF
.	TRBV19	TRBJ1-1	12	.	TGTGCCAGTAGATCAGTAAACACTGAAGCTTTCTTT	CASRSVNTEAFF
TRBD1	TRBV19	TRBJ1-1	15	.	TGTGCCAGTAGTATCTTGGGACAGGGCAACCGTGAAGCTTTCTTT	CASSILGQGNREAFF
TRBD2	TRBV28	TRBJ2-1	17	once	TGTGCCAGCAGTCAAACTAGCGGGAGGGCCGTTGACCATGAGCAGTTCTTC	CASSQTSGRAVDHEQFF
.	TRBV20-1	TRBJ2-2	17	few	TGCAGTGCTAGTCTATGGATGAGGGAATCTATGTCCGGGGAGCTGTTTTTT	CSASLWMRESMSGELFF
.	TRBV7-2	TRBJ1-2	13	few	TGTGCCAGCAGCTTAGAATCGGGCTATGGCTACACCTTC	CASSLESGYGYTF
.	TRBV3-1/TRBV3-2	TRBJ1-2	14	.	TGTGCCAGCAGTTCCATCACAGCCAACTATGGCTACACCTTC	CASSSITANYGYTF
.	TRBV2	TRBJ1-1	13	.	TGTGCCAGCAGTGTCGGACTCAACACTGAAGCTTTCTTT	CASSVGLNTEAFF
TRBD1	TRBV28	TRBJ1-4	14	.	TGTGCAACAGCAGGGGGGGACAGGTCTGAAAAACTGTTTTTT	CATAGGDRSEKLFF
.	TRBV10-3	TRBJ2-7	15	few	TGTGCCATCAGTGAGGCGGCGCTTGCCTCCTACGAGCAGTACTTC	CAISEAALASYEQYF